This T cell receptor beta chain was profiled in a study of T cells in Graves' hyperthyroidism and ophthalmopathy. Overall study findings and caveats: In the blood, most expanded thyroid clonotypes above 0.001 appeared as well. In validation, the model predicted ophthalmopathy. These predictions came a median roughly 7.1 months before onset.

Exclusions: uncontrolled infection, other autoimmune disease, pregnancy, lactation. Diagnosing involved the use of clinical symptoms, serum thyroxine and TRAb, thyroid ultrasound and orbital computed tomography. Concerning this clonotype itself: Its target is unknown.

Using RNA transcripts as the source, TCR beta CDR3 regions were amplified. First-round RT-PCR with HTBI primers amplified the TCR CDR3 region. Each CDR3 protein is one row after TCRdb ran MiXCR on the multiplex PCR reads. The data show 500,000 to 750,000 distinct CDR3 sequences, with around 14% seen just once and 6.5% to 9% held by the top ten. What was sequenced was blood. This TCR was sampled from a woman aged 18-29 years with Graves' ophthalmopathy.

CDR3 sequence reads: CASSALEGTGRYGYTF. For the CDR3, the DNA is TGTGCCAGCAGTGCCTTAGAAGGGACAGGGAGATATGGCTACACCTTC. The chain links TRBV6-1 to TRBJ1-2; 9 positions match TRBD1. Looked up from germline, CDR1 is MNHNS and CDR2 is SASEGT. Trimming took 4 bases from V and 5 from J; bases not matched to a gene: 11. There are 16 residues in the CDR3.